This passage covers 27 T cell receptor beta chains from one sample sequenced in a study of T cells expressing NK-cell markers (TCRdb year 2020). Library method: 5' RACE. The sequencer listed for this sample is Illumina HiSeq 2000. TCRdb reprocessed the reads, so every CDR3 protein sequence counts as one entry and DNA is not shown. The table of this sample itemizes hundreds of thousands of distinct CDR3 sequences. Around 4.2% of the sample is taken by the ten largest. The sequenced sample consisted of blood T cells: a sorted CD56 or NKG2C T cell subset, CD4+ or CD8+ T cells, or bulk PBMC T cells (not recorded which). Receptors were obtained from a woman aged 18 to 75 in good health.

The V gene is TRBV3-1, the J gene TRBJ2-3; no DNA is available, so the TRBD2 call from TCRdb remains unchecked. CDR1 is LGHDT, CDR2 YNNKEL, per germline (reference sequence). The CDR3 extends over 17 amino acids. The CDR3 here is CASSRWTSGSRTDTQYF.

V and J are TRBV10-3 and TRBJ2-2; as DNA is missing, the TRBD1 call by TCRdb cannot be tested. CDR1 ENHRY and CDR2 SYGVKD come from the germline V gene. The CDR3 covers 15 residues. CDR3 amino acids: CAISESGAGTGELFF.

The V and J genes are TRBV19 and TRBJ1-6; TCRdb proposes TRBD1, but this gene call is untestable without DNA. In germline, CDR1 is LNHDA, CDR2 SQIVND (reference sequence). The CDR3 is 16 residues long. The CDR3 spells CASSISTGSSFSPLHF.

The V gene is TRBV7-3, the J gene TRBJ2-1. Germline-derived CDR1 and CDR2 are SGHTA and FQGTGA. This CDR3 has 12 residues. The CDR3 sequence is CASSDGYNEQFF.

The J gene is TRBJ2-7, the V gene TRBV20-1. From germline, CDR1 is DFQATT and CDR2 SNEGSKA (reference sequence). This CDR3 is built from 12 residues. The CDR3: CSAQPSSYEQYF.

The V call is TRBV15, the J call TRBJ1-6; TCRdb indicates TRBD1, and absent DNA this call remains unverified. The CDR3 totals 15 residues. Per germline, CDR1 LNHNV and CDR2 YYDKDF (reference sequence). The CDR3 protein is CATSRKDKNNSPLHF.

This sequence joins TRBV7-6 and TRBJ2-3; with no DNA, the TCRdb D assignment of TRBD2 cannot be verified. Germline-derived CDR1 and CDR2 are SGHVS and FNYEAQ. CDR3 length: 14 residues. The CDR3: CASSLRLGADTQYF.

The chain uses TRBV7-9 and TRBJ1-6; TCRdb calls TRBD1, which cannot be checked without DNA. The CDR3 is 12 amino acids. Germline V gene lookup returns CDR1 SEHNR and CDR2 FQNEAQ (reference sequence). The CDR3 sequence: CASSPSGGPLHF.

CDR3 amino acids: CASSSQFSSGRAYEQYF. The chain carries TRBV7-2 and TRBJ2-7; as DNA is missing, the TRBD2 call by TCRdb cannot be tested. CDR3 size: 17 residues. Germline loops: CDR1 SGHTA, CDR2 FQGNSA.

The chain links TRBV3-1 to TRBJ1-2; the TCRdb D gene call, TRBD1, has no DNA to confirm it. There are 14 residues in the CDR3. Germline values: CDR1 LGHDT, CDR2 YNNKEL (reference sequence). This CDR3 reads CASSHLTGGRGYTF.

The chain recombines TRBV6-5 with TRBJ2-4; TCRdb calls TRBD1, which cannot be checked without DNA. CDR1 MNHEY and CDR2 SVGAGI come from the germline V gene. The CDR3 runs to 17 residues. The CDR3 protein is CASSYSGGERAKNIQYF.

The V call is TRBV11-1, the J call TRBJ2-6; the D call of TRBD2 rests on TCRdb alone, since no DNA is present to check it. This CDR3 contains 16 residues. Germline CDR1 and CDR2: SGHAT and FQDESV (reference sequence). CDR3 region: CASSWGTSSGANVLTF. Using reference TRBV11-1 and TRBJ2-6 for the parts outside the CDR3, the full variable domain is EAEVAQSPRYKITEKSQAVAFWCDPISGHATLYWYRQILGQGPELLVQFQDESVVDDSQLPKDRFSAERLKGVDSTLKIQPAELGDSAMYLCASSWGTSSGANVLTFGAGSRLTVL.

V and J are TRBV9 and TRBJ2-2. The CDR3 is 15 amino acids. Germline V gives CDR1 SGDLS, CDR2 YYNGEE. The chain's CDR3 is CASSPFSGNTGELFF.

The chain uses TRBV12-3 or TRBV12-4 and TRBJ1-5. This CDR3 comprises 14 residues. The CDR3 loop reads CASSPSRRDQPQHF.

This chain links TRBV7-2 with TRBJ1-6; TCRdb calls TRBD1, which cannot be checked without DNA. This CDR3 contains 15 residues. Per the germline V gene, CDR1 is SGHTA and CDR2 is FQGNSA. CDR3 amino acids: CASSLTSRGASPLHF.

The V gene is TRBV29-1, the J gene TRBJ2-3. The CDR3 is 15 amino acids. Germline lookup yields CDR1 SQVTM and CDR2 ANQGSEA. CDR3 loop: CSVEVFGQDSDTQYF.

The chain uses TRBV6-2 or TRBV6-3 and TRBJ1-1. CDR3 size: 16 residues. The germline gives CDR1 MNHEY, CDR2 SVGEGT. CDR3 sequence reads: CASTMVSDFMNTEAFF.

The V gene is TRBV4-2, the J gene TRBJ2-5; TCRdb's D call of TRBD2 is untestable without DNA. The CDR3 contains 15 residues. Germline V gene data show CDR1 as LGHNA and CDR2 as YNFKEQ. CDR3 in amino acids: CASSQDPSGRETQYF.

This chain connects TRBV20-1 to TRBJ2-2; as DNA is missing, the TRBD2 call by TCRdb cannot be tested. The CDR3 contains 13 residues. Germline CDR1 reads DFQATT; CDR2 reads SNEGSKA (reference sequence). The CDR3 sequence: CSAASGYTGELFF.

The genes are TRBV5-5 and TRBJ2-5; the D gene TCRdb calls, TRBD1, cannot be checked with no DNA. The CDR3 loop spans 14 amino acids. From germline, CDR1 is SGHKS and CDR2 YYEKEE (reference sequence). The CDR3 protein is CASSHMTGEETQYF.

V gene TRBV5-1 combines with J gene TRBJ2-3; the TCRdb D gene call, TRBD1, has no DNA to confirm it. Germline values: CDR1 SGHRS, CDR2 YFSETQ. The CDR3 length is 11 residues. Here the CDR3 reads CASQKGDTQYF.

The chain recombines TRBV18 with TRBJ2-7; as DNA is missing, the TRBD1 call by TCRdb cannot be tested. The length of the CDR3 is 16 residues. In germline, CDR1 is KGHSH, CDR2 LQKENI. CDR3: CASSPPGRLFSYEQYF.

The rearrangement links TRBV5-6 to TRBJ2-5. This CDR3 is 14 amino acids long. From germline, CDR1 is SGHDT and CDR2 YYEEEE. The CDR3 region is CASSPRAVWETQYF. Full variable domain (outside the CDR3, taken from reference TRBV5-6 and TRBJ2-5): DAGVTQSPTHLIKTRGQQVTLRCSPKSGHDTVSWYQQALGQGPQFIFQYYEEEERQRGNFPDRFSGHQFPNYSSELNVNALLLGDSALYLCASSPRAVWETQYFGPGTRLLVL.

The V and J genes are TRBV15 and TRBJ2-3; TCRdb's D call, TRBD2, is unchecked because there is no DNA. The CDR3 extends over 14 amino acids. The germline CDR1 and CDR2 sequences are LNHNV and YYDKDF (reference sequence). The CDR3 protein is CATSGGGSTDTQYF.

V and J are TRBV7-8 and TRBJ2-5; TCRdb indicates TRBD2, and absent DNA this call remains unverified. This CDR3 region has 20 residues. The germline V gene has CDR1 SGHVS and CDR2 FQNEAQ. This CDR3 is CASSLGRRLAGDIAQETQYF.

V and J are TRBV20-1 and TRBJ1-2; TCRdb's D call of TRBD1 is untestable without DNA. The CDR3 has 15 residues. Germline values: CDR1 DFQATT, CDR2 SNEGSKA (reference sequence). The CDR3 sequence: CGSRKSANPNYGYTF.

The chain joins TRBV6-1 to TRBJ2-5; TCRdb reports TRBD1, a call that lacks DNA to check it against. The length of the CDR3 is 13 residues. CDR1 and CDR2 from the germline V gene are MNHNS and SASEGT. This chain's CDR3 is CASDRGWQETQYF.